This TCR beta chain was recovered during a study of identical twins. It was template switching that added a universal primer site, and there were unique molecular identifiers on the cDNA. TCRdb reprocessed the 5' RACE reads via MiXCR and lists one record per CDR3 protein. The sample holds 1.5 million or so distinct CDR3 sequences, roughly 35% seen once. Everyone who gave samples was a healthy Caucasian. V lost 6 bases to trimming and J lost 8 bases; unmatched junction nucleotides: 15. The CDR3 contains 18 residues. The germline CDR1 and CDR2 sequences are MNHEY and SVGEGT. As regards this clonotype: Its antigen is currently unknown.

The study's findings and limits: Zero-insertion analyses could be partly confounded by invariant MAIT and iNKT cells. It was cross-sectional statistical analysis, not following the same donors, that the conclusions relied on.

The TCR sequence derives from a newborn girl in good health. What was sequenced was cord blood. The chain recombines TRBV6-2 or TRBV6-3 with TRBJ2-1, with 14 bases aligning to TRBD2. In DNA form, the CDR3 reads TGTGCCAGCAGGCAAGCCCCGGGACTAGCGGGGGTAAGCTATGAGCAGTTCTTC. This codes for CASRQAPGLAGVSYEQFF.